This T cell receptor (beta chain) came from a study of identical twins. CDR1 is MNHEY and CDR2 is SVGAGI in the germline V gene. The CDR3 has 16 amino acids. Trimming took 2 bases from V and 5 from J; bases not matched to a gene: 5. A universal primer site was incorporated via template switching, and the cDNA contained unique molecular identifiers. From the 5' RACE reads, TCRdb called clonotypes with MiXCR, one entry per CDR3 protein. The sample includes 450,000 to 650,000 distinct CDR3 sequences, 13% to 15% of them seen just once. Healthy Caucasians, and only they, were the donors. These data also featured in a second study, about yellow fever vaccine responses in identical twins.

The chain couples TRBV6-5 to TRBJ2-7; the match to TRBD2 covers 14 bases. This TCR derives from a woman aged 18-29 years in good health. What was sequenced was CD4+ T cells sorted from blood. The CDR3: CASSYQGTSGSHEQYF. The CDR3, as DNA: TGTGCCAGCAGTTACCAGGGGACTAGCGGGAGCCACGAGCAGTACTTC.